This T cell receptor beta chain was observed in a study of cytomegalovirus exposure and HLA in healthy donors. Study-wide context: Genotyping of roughly 400 donors showed that over 65% belonged to the Caucasian-associated ancestry cluster.

Study results and limitations: Reports described diagnosis of cytomegalovirus status by the classifier as highly specific and sensitive.

This CDR3 is 15 amino acids long. Per germline, CDR1 SGHDT and CDR2 YYEEEE. V shed 4 bases, J shed 1 base, and the junction held 4 bases outside the gene matches. These donors, healthy bone marrow donors, were studied. As regards this clone: Its antigen remains unidentified.

The PCR made use of 60 Vbeta and 13 Jbeta primers. Per the authors' pipeline: Later work found 80 million to 85 million unique TCR beta chains, with roughly 11 million shared. Clones were read by immunoSEQ multiplex PCR, and TCRdb kept only the in-frame ones, dropping some. The V and J calls and clone size are taken from that table; D and trimming were inferred from the DNA. The sample lists 120,000 or so clones, about 74% occurring once. The V and J genes are TRBV5-6 and TRBJ1-2, with 10 positions matching TRBD1. The origin of this receptor is a woman aged 50 to 65 in good health and CMV-seropositive. Sequenced input: PBMCs. Here the CDR3 DNA reads TGTGCCAGCAGCCCGGGGACAGGGGTTAACTATGGCTACACCTTC. Protein sequence: CASSPGTGVNYGYTF.